A selection of T cell receptor beta chains follows, all from one sample in a study of blood T cells in healthy people across ages. Each CDR3 protein gets one entry after TCRdb re-called the 5' RACE reads with MiXCR. The table includes some 1 million distinct CDR3 sequences, roughly 45% detected once. Sequencing was done on a sample of blood. These receptors originate from an older woman in good health. Both conserved end residues are part of each CDR3. The D gene is left open where the match is weak. Where a row states a size, it is once, few, many or the class of an expanded clone; other rows omit it.

CDR3 DNA: TGCAGTGCTAGCGCGCTCACAAACTATGGCTACACCTTC
CDR3 protein: CSASALTNYGYTF
D gene: .
clone size: .
V gene: TRBV20-1
J gene: TRBJ1-2

CDR3 DNA: TGTGCCACCAGTGACGGCAGTACCTACGAGCAGTTCTTC
CDR3 protein: CATSDGSTYEQFF
D gene: .
clone size: .
V gene: TRBV24-1
J gene: TRBJ2-1

CDR3 DNA: TGTGCCAGCAGTTCCCTTGGGGCGATAGCTGGCTACACCTTC
CDR3 protein: CASSSLGAIAGYTF
D gene: .
clone size: .
V gene: TRBV27
J gene: TRBJ1-2

CDR3 DNA: TGTGCCATCAGTGAGTCCGCAGTCCAAGAGACCCAGTACTTC
CDR3 protein: CAISESAVQETQYF
D gene: .
clone size: few
V gene: TRBV10-3
J gene: TRBJ2-5

CDR3 DNA: TGTGCCAGCAGGAAACTAGCGGGAGAGTCCGGCGGGACCCAGTACTTC
CDR3 protein: CASRKLAGESGGTQYF
D gene: TRBD2
clone size: many
V gene: TRBV6-1
J gene: TRBJ2-5

CDR3 DNA: TGTGCCAGCAGCCTCCGGGGGCGGCAGGAGACCCAGTTCTTC
CDR3 protein: CASSLRGRQETQFF
D gene: .
clone size: .
V gene: TRBV3-1
J gene: TRBJ2-1

CDR3 DNA: TGCAGTGCGAAAGACAGGGGACCGTATGGCTACACCTTC
CDR3 protein: CSAKDRGPYGYTF
D gene: TRBD1
clone size: few
V gene: TRBV20-1
J gene: TRBJ1-2

CDR3 DNA: TGTGCCAGCAGCTTCACACAGGGGGCAGGAAACATTCAGTACTTC
CDR3 protein: CASSFTQGAGNIQYF
D gene: TRBD1
clone size: .
V gene: TRBV5-8
J gene: TRBJ2-4

CDR3 DNA: TGTGCCATCACCCTGGGACTAGCTAGCGATGAGCAGTTCTTC
CDR3 protein: CAITLGLASDEQFF
D gene: TRBD2
clone size: .
V gene: TRBV10-3
J gene: TRBJ2-1

CDR3 DNA: TGTGCCATCAGCCGGGACGGAGCCTACGAGCAGTACTTC
CDR3 protein: CAISRDGAYEQYF
D gene: .
clone size: .
V gene: TRBV10-3
J gene: TRBJ2-7

CDR3 DNA: TGTGCCAGCAGCTTAGTTGCGAGCGCAACTTCCTACGAGCAGTACTTC
CDR3 protein: CASSLVASATSYEQYF
D gene: .
clone size: .
V gene: TRBV7-2
J gene: TRBJ2-7

CDR3 DNA: TGTGCCAGCAGCTTAGAGCGGAGGGCAACAGATACGCAGTATTTT
CDR3 protein: CASSLERRATDTQYF
D gene: .
clone size: .
V gene: TRBV11-1
J gene: TRBJ2-3

CDR3 DNA: TGTGCCAGCAGTGAAGGACAGGGGTTATCAGCCCTCCACTTT
CDR3 protein: CASSEGQGLSALHF
D gene: TRBD1
clone size: once
V gene: TRBV6-1
J gene: TRBJ1-6

CDR3 DNA: TGTGCCAGCAGCGCGGGGACTAGCGGGACCATCTACAATGAGCAGTTCTTC
CDR3 protein: CASSAGTSGTIYNEQFF
D gene: TRBD2
clone size: .
V gene: TRBV9
J gene: TRBJ2-1

CDR3 DNA: TGTGCCAGCAGTGAATTCGTGGGACAGGTTACCGGGGAGCTGTTTTTT
CDR3 protein: CASSEFVGQVTGELFF
D gene: TRBD1
clone size: few
V gene: TRBV25-1
J gene: TRBJ2-2

CDR3 DNA: TGCAGTGCTAGAAAGTCCCCGGGACTAGCGAAAACCGAGCAGTTCTTC
CDR3 protein: CSARKSPGLAKTEQFF
D gene: TRBD2
clone size: few
V gene: TRBV20-1
J gene: TRBJ2-1

CDR3 DNA: TGTGCCAGCAGCCCCGCCGGGACTAGCACTGAGCAGTACTTC
CDR3 protein: CASSPAGTSTEQYF
D gene: TRBD2
clone size: few
V gene: TRBV3-1
J gene: TRBJ2-7

CDR3 DNA: TGTGCCATCAGTGAAGGGGGGGACACCAATCAGCCCCAGCATTTT
CDR3 protein: CAISEGGDTNQPQHF
D gene: .
clone size: .
V gene: TRBV10-3
J gene: TRBJ1-5

CDR3 DNA: TGTGCCAGCAGTTTAGTGGCGGGGAGCAATCAGCCCCAGCATTTT
CDR3 protein: CASSLVAGSNQPQHF
D gene: .
clone size: .
V gene: TRBV27
J gene: TRBJ1-5

CDR3 DNA: TGCAGTGCTAGAGGGGGGGTGGAGAATGGCTACACCTTC
CDR3 protein: CSARGGVENGYTF
D gene: .
clone size: .
V gene: TRBV20-1
J gene: TRBJ1-2

CDR3 DNA: TGTGCCAGCAGTTACTACGCAGGGGGGGGCAATGAGCAGTTCTTC
CDR3 protein: CASSYYAGGGNEQFF
D gene: .
clone size: few
V gene: TRBV6-5
J gene: TRBJ2-1

CDR3 DNA: TGTGCCAGCAGGGGCTACTCCGGGAAGCACGAGCAGTACTTC
CDR3 protein: CASRGYSGKHEQYF
D gene: .
clone size: .
V gene: TRBV7-9
J gene: TRBJ2-7

CDR3 DNA: TGCAGTGCTAGAGAACGGCAGCTCACAGATACGCAGTATTTT
CDR3 protein: CSARERQLTDTQYF
D gene: .
clone size: .
V gene: TRBV20-1
J gene: TRBJ2-3

CDR3 DNA: TGTGCCAGCAGTCGAGAGGGGGCGGGGGAGCTGTTTTTT
CDR3 protein: CASSREGAGELFF
D gene: TRBD1
clone size: .
V gene: TRBV6-5
J gene: TRBJ2-2

CDR3 DNA: TGTGCCAGCAGTCTTAACCGCCGGGGGGGGCCGGGAATCTATGGCTACACCTTC
CDR3 protein: CASSLNRRGGPGIYGYTF
D gene: .
clone size: .
V gene: TRBV6-2/TRBV6-3
J gene: TRBJ1-2

CDR3 DNA: TGTGCCTGGAGACTAGGGAATTCCTGGGCTTTCTTT
CDR3 protein: CAWRLGNSWAFF
D gene: .
clone size: once
V gene: TRBV30
J gene: TRBJ1-1

CDR3 DNA: TGTGCCAGCAGCTCCGAGGGTCAGCGCAATCAGCCCCAGCATTTT
CDR3 protein: CASSSEGQRNQPQHF
D gene: .
clone size: .
V gene: TRBV7-2
J gene: TRBJ1-5

CDR3 DNA: TGTGCCAGCAGCCCTCGGGTGGGGGATCCCAATGAGCAGTTCTTC
CDR3 protein: CASSPRVGDPNEQFF
D gene: .
clone size: few
V gene: TRBV7-8
J gene: TRBJ2-1

CDR3 DNA: TGCAGTGCTAGAGATGCAGGCCTCTCCTATAATTCACCCCTCCACTTT
CDR3 protein: CSARDAGLSYNSPLHF
D gene: .
clone size: once
V gene: TRBV20-1
J gene: TRBJ1-6

CDR3 DNA: TGTGCCAGCAGCTTAGTTGGGCATCCGAATTCACCCCTCCACTTT
CDR3 protein: CASSLVGHPNSPLHF
D gene: .
clone size: .
V gene: TRBV11-2
J gene: TRBJ1-6

CDR3 DNA: TGTGCTAGTGGTAGCACCAACTATGGCTACACCTTC
CDR3 protein: CASGSTNYGYTF
D gene: .
clone size: .
V gene: TRBV12-5
J gene: TRBJ1-2

CDR3 DNA: TGTGCCAGCAGTGACCCCGTTGGGAGCACAGATACGCAGTATTTT
CDR3 protein: CASSDPVGSTDTQYF
D gene: .
clone size: .
V gene: TRBV6-4
J gene: TRBJ2-3

CDR3 DNA: TGTGCCAGCACCGGTACCTCTAGCGGGAGGGGGTCCTACGAGCAGTACTTC
CDR3 protein: CASTGTSSGRGSYEQYF
D gene: TRBD2
clone size: few
V gene: TRBV2
J gene: TRBJ2-7

CDR3 DNA: TGTGCCAGCAGTTACTCGATTCCGGCTAGCGGGAGGAGTGAGCAGTACTTC
CDR3 protein: CASSYSIPASGRSEQYF
D gene: TRBD2
clone size: .
V gene: TRBV6-5
J gene: TRBJ2-7

CDR3 DNA: TGTGCCAGCAGCCAAGGGACAGCCGAGCAGTACTTC
CDR3 protein: CASSQGTAEQYF
D gene: .
clone size: many
V gene: TRBV3-1
J gene: TRBJ2-7

CDR3 DNA: TGTGCCAGCAGCTCTCCGGGACAGGGGGCCGATGAGACCCAGTACTTC
CDR3 protein: CASSSPGQGADETQYF
D gene: TRBD1
clone size: few
V gene: TRBV28
J gene: TRBJ2-5

CDR3 DNA: TGTGCCAGCTCACCCGAGGGACAGGGGGCGCGAGAGCAGTACTTC
CDR3 protein: CASSPEGQGAREQYF
D gene: TRBD1
clone size: few
V gene: TRBV18
J gene: TRBJ2-7

CDR3 DNA: TGCAGTGCTGTACAGGGTGTGGAGACTGAAGCTTTCTTT
CDR3 protein: CSAVQGVETEAFF
D gene: .
clone size: .
V gene: TRBV20-1
J gene: TRBJ1-1

CDR3 DNA: TGTGCCAGCAGTCCCTGGACTACAGAGACCCAGTACTTC
CDR3 protein: CASSPWTTETQYF
D gene: .
clone size: few
V gene: TRBV27
J gene: TRBJ2-5

CDR3 DNA: TGTGCCAGCAGCTTAGAGGGGCACTACGAGCAGTACTTC
CDR3 protein: CASSLEGHYEQYF
D gene: .
clone size: few
V gene: TRBV13
J gene: TRBJ2-7

CDR3 DNA: TGTGCCAGCAGCTTTTGGGGCCGAGGACAGCCCCAGCATTTT
CDR3 protein: CASSFWGRGQPQHF
D gene: .
clone size: many
V gene: TRBV7-2
J gene: TRBJ1-5

CDR3 DNA: TGTGCCAGCAGCTTAGCCGGCGCCGCAGTATCGGTGTCTTTCTTT
CDR3 protein: CASSLAGAAVSVSFF
D gene: .
clone size: .
V gene: TRBV11-2
J gene: TRBJ1-1

CDR3 DNA: TGTGCCAGCAGCCGACCGGAAGAACCCCAGGGAGGCTACGAGCAGTACTTC
CDR3 protein: CASSRPEEPQGGYEQYF
D gene: .
clone size: .
V gene: TRBV7-8
J gene: TRBJ2-7

CDR3 DNA: TGTGCCTGGGATAGCGGGAACGAGCAGTACTTC
CDR3 protein: CAWDSGNEQYF
D gene: TRBD2
clone size: few
V gene: TRBV30
J gene: TRBJ2-7

CDR3 DNA: TGTGCCAGCAACGGACTCGAAAGCTCCTACAATGAGCAGTTCTTC
CDR3 protein: CASNGLESSYNEQFF
D gene: .
clone size: .
V gene: TRBV18
J gene: TRBJ2-1

CDR3 DNA: TGTGCCAGCACGGGGCAGGGGGGCGGCTACACCTTC
CDR3 protein: CASTGQGGGYTF
D gene: TRBD1
clone size: .
V gene: TRBV6-6
J gene: TRBJ1-2

CDR3 DNA: TGTGCCAGCAGCTTAAAGGCTAGCGGGGTAACCTCCTACAATGAGCAGTACTTC
CDR3 protein: CASSLKASGVTSYNEQYF
D gene: TRBD2
clone size: .
V gene: TRBV7-3
J gene: TRBJ2-5

CDR3 DNA: TGTGCCAGCCGCGGCCTGGGAAAACAAGAGACCCAGTACTTC
CDR3 protein: CASRGLGKQETQYF
D gene: .
clone size: .
V gene: TRBV25-1
J gene: TRBJ2-5

CDR3 DNA: TGCGCCAGCAGCTTCAGACTAGCGGGAGTTGGTAATGAGCAGTTCTTC
CDR3 protein: CASSFRLAGVGNEQFF
D gene: TRBD2
clone size: .
V gene: TRBV5-1
J gene: TRBJ2-1

CDR3 DNA: TGTGCCTGGGCCAGTTTGAACAATGAGCAGTTCTTC
CDR3 protein: CAWASLNNEQFF
D gene: .
clone size: few
V gene: TRBV30
J gene: TRBJ2-1

CDR3 DNA: TGTGCCATCACCCCAATAGGGGAACACGGGGGATCTGGCTACACCTTC
CDR3 protein: CAITPIGEHGGSGYTF
D gene: .
clone size: few
V gene: TRBV10-3
J gene: TRBJ1-2

CDR3 DNA: TGCACCAGCAGCCGAAAAATGGAATGGGACGAGCAGTACTTC
CDR3 protein: CTSSRKMEWDEQYF
D gene: .
clone size: once
V gene: TRBV4-1
J gene: TRBJ2-7

CDR3 DNA: TGTGCCAGCAGCTTGGGACGGGGGGCCAGCACAGATACGCAGTATTTT
CDR3 protein: CASSLGRGASTDTQYF
D gene: .
clone size: few
V gene: TRBV5-6
J gene: TRBJ2-3